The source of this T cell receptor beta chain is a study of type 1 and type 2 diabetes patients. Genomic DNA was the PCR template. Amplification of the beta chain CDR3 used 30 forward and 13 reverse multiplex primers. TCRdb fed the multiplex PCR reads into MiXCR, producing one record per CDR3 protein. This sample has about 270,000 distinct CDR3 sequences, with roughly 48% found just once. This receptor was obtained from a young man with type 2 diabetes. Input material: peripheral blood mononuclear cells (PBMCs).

CDR3 bases: TGTGCCACGGGAAGGACGCAGTATTTT. It codes for CATGRTQYF. The genes are TRBV2 and TRBJ2-3; D is possibly TRBD2 (5 bases). Germline V gene lookup returns CDR1 SNHLY and CDR2 FYNNEI. Trimming stripped 10 bases from V and 9 bases from J, with 8 bases between. The CDR3 has 9 residues.